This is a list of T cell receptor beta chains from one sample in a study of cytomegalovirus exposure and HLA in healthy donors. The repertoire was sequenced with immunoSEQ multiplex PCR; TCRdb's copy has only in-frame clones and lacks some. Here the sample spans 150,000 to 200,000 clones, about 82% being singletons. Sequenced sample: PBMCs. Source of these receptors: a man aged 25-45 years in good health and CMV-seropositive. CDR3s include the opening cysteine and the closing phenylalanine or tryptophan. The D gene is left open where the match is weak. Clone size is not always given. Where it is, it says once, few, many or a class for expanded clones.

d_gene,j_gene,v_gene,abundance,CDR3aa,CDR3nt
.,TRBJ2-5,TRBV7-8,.,CASSLVRAAETQYF,TGTGCCAGCAGCTTGGTCAGGGCGGCCGAGACCCAGTACTTC
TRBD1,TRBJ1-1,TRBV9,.,CASSVGTGTEAFF,TGTGCCAGCAGCGTAGGGACAGGGACTGAAGCTTTCTTT
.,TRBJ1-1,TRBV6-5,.,CASRRGRENTEAFF,TGTGCCAGCAGACGTGGACGGGAGAACACTGAAGCTTTCTTT
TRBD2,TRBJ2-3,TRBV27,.,CASSAQLADPTDTQYF,TGTGCCAGCAGTGCCCAACTAGCGGACCCCACAGATACGCAGTATTTT
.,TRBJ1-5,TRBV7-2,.,CASSFTHTNQPQHF,TGTGCCAGCAGCTTTACACACACCAATCAGCCCCAGCATTTT
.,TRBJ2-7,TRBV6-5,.,CASSLGGEGSYEQYF,TGTGCCAGCAGCTTAGGGGGGGAGGGGAGCTACGAGCAGTACTTC
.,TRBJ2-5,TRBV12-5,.,CASGLVGGGGQETQYF,TGTGCTAGTGGTTTGGTGGGGGGTGGGGGCCAAGAGACCCAGTACTTC
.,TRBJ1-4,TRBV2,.,CASDQAGGGGEKLFF,TGTGCCAGCGACCAAGCCGGTGGGGGAGGTGAAAAACTGTTTTTT
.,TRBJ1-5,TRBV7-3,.,CASSLFGGGYQPQHF,TGTGCCAGCAGCTTATTCGGAGGAGGGTATCAGCCCCAGCATTTT
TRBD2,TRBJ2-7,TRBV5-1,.,CASSPTSSYEQYF,TGCGCCAGCAGCCCGACTAGCTCTTACGAGCAGTACTTC
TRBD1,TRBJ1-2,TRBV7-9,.,CASSLGMTGGYTF,TGTGCCAGCAGCTTAGGGATGACAGGGGGCTACACCTTC
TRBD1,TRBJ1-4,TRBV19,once,CASSIYRDRGEKLFF,TGTGCCAGTAGTATATACCGGGACAGGGGTGAAAAACTGTTTTTT
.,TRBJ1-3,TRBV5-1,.,CASSLVRQTDTGNTIYF,TGCGCCAGCAGCTTGGTACGACAGACGGATACTGGAAACACCATATATTTT
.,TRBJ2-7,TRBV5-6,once,CASSFLTDSYEQYF,TGTGCCAGCAGCTTTCTTACAGACTCCTACGAGCAGTACTTC
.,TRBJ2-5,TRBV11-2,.,CASSGSPRGETQYF,TGTGCCAGCAGTGGATCCCCGCGCGGAGAGACCCAGTACTTC
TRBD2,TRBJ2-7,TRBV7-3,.,CASSLTGTSGSSYEQYF,TGTGCCAGCAGCTTAACTGGGACTAGCGGCAGCTCCTACGAGCAGTACTTC
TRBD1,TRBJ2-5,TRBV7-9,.,CASSFGQGETQYF,TGTGCCAGCAGCTTTGGACAGGGTGAGACCCAGTACTTC
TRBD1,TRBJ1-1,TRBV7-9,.,CASHGTGLNTEAFF,TGTGCCAGCCATGGGACAGGGTTGAACACTGAAGCTTTCTTT
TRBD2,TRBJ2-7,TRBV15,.,CATSRDRGGDEQYF,TGTGCCACCAGCAGAGATCGCGGGGGGGACGAGCAGTACTTC
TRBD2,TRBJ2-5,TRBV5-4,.,CASSAPSGGETQYF,TGTGCCAGCAGCGCACCTAGCGGGGGAGAGACCCAGTACTTC
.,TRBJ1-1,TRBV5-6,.,CASSPLDRNKNTEAFF,TGTGCCAGCAGCCCCCTCGACAGGAATAAGAACACTGAAGCTTTCTTT
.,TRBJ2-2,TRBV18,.,CASSPQVTENTGELFF,TGTGCCAGCTCACCACAAGTGACAGAGAACACCGGGGAGCTGTTTTTT
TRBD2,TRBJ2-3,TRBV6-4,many,CASSTSGGTQYF,TGTGCCAGCAGTACTAGCGGGGGAACGCAGTATTTT
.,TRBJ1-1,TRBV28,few,CASQGGDTEAFF,TGTGCCAGCCAGGGAGGGGACACTGAAGCTTTCTTT
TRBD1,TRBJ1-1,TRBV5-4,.,CASRDRGNTEAFF,TGTGCCAGCAGGGACAGGGGGAACACTGAAGCTTTCTTT
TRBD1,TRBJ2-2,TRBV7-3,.,CASSSTGGDTGELFF,TGTGCCAGCAGCTCGACAGGGGGGGACACCGGGGAGCTGTTTTTT
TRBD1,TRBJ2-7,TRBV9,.,CASSGSGTGVNEQYF,TGTGCCAGCAGCGGATCCGGGACAGGGGTCAACGAGCAGTACTTC
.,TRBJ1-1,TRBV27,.,CASSLQGNTEAFF,TGTGCCAGCAGTCTACAGGGGAACACTGAAGCTTTCTTT
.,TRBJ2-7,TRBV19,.,CASSSLGLMEQYF,TGTGCCAGTAGTTCCCTCGGTTTAATGGAGCAGTACTTC
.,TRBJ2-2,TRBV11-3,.,CASSLDQQGSTGELFF,TGTGCCAGCAGCTTAGATCAGCAGGGGAGCACCGGGGAGCTGTTTTTT
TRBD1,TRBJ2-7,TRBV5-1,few,CASRRTGTGNDEQYF,TGCGCCAGCAGACGCACCGGGACAGGGAATGACGAGCAGTACTTC
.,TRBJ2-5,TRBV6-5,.,CASRPYREGETQYF,TGTGCCAGCAGACCCTACAGGGAGGGGGAGACCCAGTACTTC
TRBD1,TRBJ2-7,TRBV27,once,CASSPGTGGPYEQYF,TGTGCCAGCAGTCCCGGGACAGGGGGCCCCTACGAGCAGTACTTC
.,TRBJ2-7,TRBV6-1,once,CASSGTYLSSYEQYF,TGTGCCAGCAGTGGCACCTATTTGAGCTCCTACGAGCAGTACTTC
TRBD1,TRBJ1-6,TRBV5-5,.,CASSLWTGSSYNSPLHF,TGTGCCAGCAGCCTGTGGACAGGGAGCTCCTATAATTCACCCCTCCACTTT
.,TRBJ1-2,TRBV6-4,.,CASSGGGYGYTF,TGTGCCAGCAGCGGGGGAGGCTATGGCTACACCTTC
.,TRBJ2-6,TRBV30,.,CAWRDIAGANVLTF,TGTGCCTGGCGTGACATCGCTGGGGCCAACGTCCTGACTTTC
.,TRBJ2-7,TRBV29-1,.,CSFLLAVMPYEQYF,TGCAGCTTCCTTTTGGCCGTAATGCCCTACGAGCAGTACTTC
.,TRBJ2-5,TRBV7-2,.,CASSLYSGDETQYF,TGTGCCAGCAGCTTATACTCAGGGGATGAGACCCAGTACTTC
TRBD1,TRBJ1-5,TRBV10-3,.,CAISRDRGPGQPQHF,TGTGCCATCTCCCGGGACAGGGGGCCGGGGCAGCCCCAGCATTTT
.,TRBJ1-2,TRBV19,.,CASRGGDVTYGYTF,TGTGCCAGTAGGGGAGGGGATGTAACTTATGGCTACACCTTC
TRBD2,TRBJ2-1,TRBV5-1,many,CASSYVSGGAGGQFF,TGCGCCAGCAGCTATGTTAGCGGGGGGGCCGGGGGGCAGTTCTTC
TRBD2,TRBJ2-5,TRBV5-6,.,CASSLELAGTNQETQYF,TGTGCCAGCAGCTTGGAGCTAGCGGGGACCAACCAAGAGACCCAGTACTTC
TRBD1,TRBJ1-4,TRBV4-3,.,CASSQEQGEADEKLFF,TGCGCCAGCAGCCAAGAACAGGGGGAAGCTGATGAAAAACTGTTTTTT
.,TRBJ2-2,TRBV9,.,CASSVGAQNTGELFF,TGTGCCAGCAGCGTAGGGGCTCAGAACACCGGGGAGCTGTTTTTT
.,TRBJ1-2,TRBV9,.,CASSSPSVPYGYTF,TGTGCCAGCAGCTCCCCGTCAGTTCCCTATGGCTACACCTTC
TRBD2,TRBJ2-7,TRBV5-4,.,CASSLVLAGDEQYF,TGTGCCAGCAGCTTGGTACTAGCGGGGGACGAGCAGTACTTC
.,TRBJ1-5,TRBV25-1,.,CASSDVGQGFNQPQHF,TGTGCCAGCAGTGATGTAGGGCAGGGGTTCAATCAGCCCCAGCATTTT
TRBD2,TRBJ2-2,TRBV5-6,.,CASSLARRGSELFF,TGTGCCAGCAGCTTGGCCAGGCGGGGGAGTGAGCTGTTTTTT
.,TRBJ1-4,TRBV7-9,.,CASSFGGINEKLFF,TGTGCCAGCAGCTTCGGGGGAATAAATGAAAAACTGTTTTTT
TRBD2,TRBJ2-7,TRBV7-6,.,CASSLETSGYPYEQYF,TGTGCCAGCAGCTTAGAGACTAGCGGTTACCCCTACGAGCAGTACTTC
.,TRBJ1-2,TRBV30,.,CAWSLGGLHGYTF,TGTGCCTGGAGTCTAGGGGGTCTACATGGCTACACCTTC
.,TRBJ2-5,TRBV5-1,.,CASSLPTGTFQETQYF,TGCGCCAGCAGCTTGCCAACGGGAACATTTCAAGAGACCCAGTACTTC